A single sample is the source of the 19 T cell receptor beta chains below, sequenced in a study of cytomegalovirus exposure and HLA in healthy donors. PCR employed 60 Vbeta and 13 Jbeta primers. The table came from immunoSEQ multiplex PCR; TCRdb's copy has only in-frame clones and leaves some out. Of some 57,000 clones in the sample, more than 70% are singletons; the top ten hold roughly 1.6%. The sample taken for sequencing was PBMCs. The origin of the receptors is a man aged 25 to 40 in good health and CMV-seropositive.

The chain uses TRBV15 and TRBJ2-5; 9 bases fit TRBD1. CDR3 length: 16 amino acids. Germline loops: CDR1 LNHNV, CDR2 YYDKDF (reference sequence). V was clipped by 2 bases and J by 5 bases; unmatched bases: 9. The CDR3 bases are TGTGCCACCAGCAGACGGGACAGGGTCGGGGGGGAGACCCAGTACTTC. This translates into CATSRRDRVGGETQYF. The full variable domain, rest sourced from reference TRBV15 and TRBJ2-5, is DAMVIQNPRYQVTQFGKPVTLSCSQTLNHNVMYWYQQKSSQAPKLLFHYYDKDFNNEADTPDNFQSRRPNTSFCFLDIRSPGLGDTAMYLCATSRRDRVGGETQYFGPGTRLLVL.

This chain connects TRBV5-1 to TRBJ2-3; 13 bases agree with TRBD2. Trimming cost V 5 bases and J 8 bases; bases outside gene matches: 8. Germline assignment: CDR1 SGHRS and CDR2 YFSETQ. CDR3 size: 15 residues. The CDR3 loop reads CASRKGLAGESTQYF. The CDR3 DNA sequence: TGCGCCAGCAGAAAAGGACTAGCGGGAGAAAGTACGCAGTATTTT.

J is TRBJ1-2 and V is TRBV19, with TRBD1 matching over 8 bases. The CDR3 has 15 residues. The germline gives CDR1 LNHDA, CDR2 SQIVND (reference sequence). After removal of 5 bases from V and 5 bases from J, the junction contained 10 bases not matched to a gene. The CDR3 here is CASSGSGTGQYGYTF. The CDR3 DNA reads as TGTGCCAGTAGTGGTTCCGGGACAGGCCAATATGGCTACACCTTC.

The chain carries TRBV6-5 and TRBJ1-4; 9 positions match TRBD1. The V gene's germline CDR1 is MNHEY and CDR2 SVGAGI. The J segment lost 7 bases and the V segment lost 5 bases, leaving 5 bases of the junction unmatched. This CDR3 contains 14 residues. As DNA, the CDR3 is TGTGCCAGCAGTGGCGGGACAGGGCTTGAAAAACTGTTTTTT. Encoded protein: CASSGGTGLEKLFF.

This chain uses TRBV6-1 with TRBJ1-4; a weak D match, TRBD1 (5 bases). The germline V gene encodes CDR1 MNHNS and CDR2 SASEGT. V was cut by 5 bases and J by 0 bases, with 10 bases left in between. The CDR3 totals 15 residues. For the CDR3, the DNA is TGTGCCAGCAGTATGACAGCCTCAACTAATGAAAAACTGTTTTTT. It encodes CASSMTASTNEKLFF.

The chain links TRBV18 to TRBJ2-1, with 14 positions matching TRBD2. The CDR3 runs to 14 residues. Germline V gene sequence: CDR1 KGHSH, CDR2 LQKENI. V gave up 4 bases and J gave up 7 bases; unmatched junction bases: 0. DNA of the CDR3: TGTGCCAGCTCACGACTAGCGGGAGGGAATGAGCAGTTCTTC. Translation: CASSRLAGGNEQFF.

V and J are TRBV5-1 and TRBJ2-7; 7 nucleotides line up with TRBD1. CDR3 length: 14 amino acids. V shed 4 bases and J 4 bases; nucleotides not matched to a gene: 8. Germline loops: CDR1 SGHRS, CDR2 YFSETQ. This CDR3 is CASSTQTGQYEQYF. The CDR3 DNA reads TGCGCCAGCAGCACCCAGACAGGGCAGTACGAGCAGTACTTC.

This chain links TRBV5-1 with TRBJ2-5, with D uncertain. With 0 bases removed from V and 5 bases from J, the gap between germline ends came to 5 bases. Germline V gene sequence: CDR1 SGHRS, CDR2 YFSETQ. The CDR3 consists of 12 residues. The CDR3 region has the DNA TGCGCCAGCAGCTTGGCCCGGGAGACCCAGTACTTC. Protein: CASSLARETQYF.

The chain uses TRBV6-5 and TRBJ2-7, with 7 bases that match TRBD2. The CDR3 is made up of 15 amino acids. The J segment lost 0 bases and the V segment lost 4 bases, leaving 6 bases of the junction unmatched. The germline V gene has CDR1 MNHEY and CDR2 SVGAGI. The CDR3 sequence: CASSFRTRSSYEQYF. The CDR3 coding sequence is TGTGCCAGCAGTTTCCGGACTAGGAGCTCCTACGAGCAGTACTTC.

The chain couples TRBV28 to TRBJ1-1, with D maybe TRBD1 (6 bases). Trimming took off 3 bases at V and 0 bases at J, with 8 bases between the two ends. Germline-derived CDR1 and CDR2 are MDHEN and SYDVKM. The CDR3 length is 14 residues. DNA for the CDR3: TGTGCCAGCAGTTTCCCAGGGGTGAACACTGAAGCTTTCTTT. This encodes CASSFPGVNTEAFF.

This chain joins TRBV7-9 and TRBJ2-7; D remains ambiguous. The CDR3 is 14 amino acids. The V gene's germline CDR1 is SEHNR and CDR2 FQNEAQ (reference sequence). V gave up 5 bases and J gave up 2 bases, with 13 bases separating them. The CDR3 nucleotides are TGTGCCAGCAGCCCCCTAGACGGTGCCTACGAGCAGTACTTC. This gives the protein CASSPLDGAYEQYF.

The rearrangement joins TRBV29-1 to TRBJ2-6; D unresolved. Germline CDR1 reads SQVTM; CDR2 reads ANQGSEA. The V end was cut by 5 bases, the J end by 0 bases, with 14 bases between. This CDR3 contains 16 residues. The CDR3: CSVLGQPVSGANVLTF. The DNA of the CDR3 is TGCAGCGTTCTAGGTCAGCCAGTCTCTGGGGCCAACGTCCTGACTTTC.

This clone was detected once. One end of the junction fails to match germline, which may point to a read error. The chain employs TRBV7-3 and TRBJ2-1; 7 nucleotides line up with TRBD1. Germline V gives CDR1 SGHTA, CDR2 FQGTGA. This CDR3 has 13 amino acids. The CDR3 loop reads CASSRNPGQPPVF. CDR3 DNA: TGTGCCAGCAGCCGGAATCCGGGACAGCCTCCAGTCTTC.

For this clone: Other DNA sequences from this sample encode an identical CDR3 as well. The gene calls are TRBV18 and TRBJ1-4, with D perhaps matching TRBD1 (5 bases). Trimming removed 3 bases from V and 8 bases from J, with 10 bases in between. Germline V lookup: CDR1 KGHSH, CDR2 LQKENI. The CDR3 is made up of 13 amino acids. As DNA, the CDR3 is TGTGCCAGCTCACCGGGCCGGGGGGAAAAACTGTTTTTT. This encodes CASSPGRGEKLFF.

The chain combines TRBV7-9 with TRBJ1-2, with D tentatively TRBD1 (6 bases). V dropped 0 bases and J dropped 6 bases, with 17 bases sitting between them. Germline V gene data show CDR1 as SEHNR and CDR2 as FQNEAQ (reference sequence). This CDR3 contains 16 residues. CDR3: CASSLAWGGTPNGYTF. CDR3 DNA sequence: TGTGCCAGCAGCTTAGCGTGGGGGGGCACTCCCAATGGCTACACCTTC.

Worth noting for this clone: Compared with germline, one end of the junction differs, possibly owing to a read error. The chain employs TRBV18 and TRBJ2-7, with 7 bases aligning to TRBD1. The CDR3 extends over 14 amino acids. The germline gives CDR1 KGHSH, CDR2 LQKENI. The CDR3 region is CASSLDRLTYGQYF. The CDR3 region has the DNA TGTGCCAGCTCATTGGACAGGTTAACCTACGGGCAGTACTTC.

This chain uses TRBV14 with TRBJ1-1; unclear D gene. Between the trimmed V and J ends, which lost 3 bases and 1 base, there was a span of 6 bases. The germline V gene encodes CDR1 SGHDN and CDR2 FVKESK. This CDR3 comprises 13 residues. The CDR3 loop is CASSHLGNTEAFF. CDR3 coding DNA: TGTGCCAGCAGCCACCTAGGGAACACTGAAGCTTTCTTT. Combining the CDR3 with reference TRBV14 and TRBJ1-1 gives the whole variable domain EAGVTQFPSHSVIEKGQTVTLRCDPISGHDNLYWYRRVMGKEIKFLLHFVKESKQDESGMPNNRFLAERTGGTYSTLKVQPAELEDSGVYFCASSHLGNTEAFFGQGTRLTVV.

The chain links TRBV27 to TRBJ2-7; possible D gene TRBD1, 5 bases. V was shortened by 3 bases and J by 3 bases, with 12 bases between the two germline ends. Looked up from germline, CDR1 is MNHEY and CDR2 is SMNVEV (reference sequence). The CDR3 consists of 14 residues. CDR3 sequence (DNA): TGTGCCAGCAGTTTGAAGGGGAAGGGCTACGAGCAGTACTTC. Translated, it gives CASSLKGKGYEQYF.

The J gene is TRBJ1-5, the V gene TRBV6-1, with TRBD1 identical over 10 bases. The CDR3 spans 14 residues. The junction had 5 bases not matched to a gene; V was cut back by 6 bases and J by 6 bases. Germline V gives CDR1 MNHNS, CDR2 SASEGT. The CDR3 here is CASRRDRGPQPQHF. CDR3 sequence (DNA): TGTGCCAGCAGGAGAGACAGGGGGCCTCAGCCCCAGCATTTT.